A single sample gave rise to the 11 T cell receptor beta chains below, sequenced in a study of T cells after yellow fever vaccination. One entry per CDR3 protein, called by TCRdb with MiXCR from the 5' RACE reads. This sample has some 290,000 distinct CDR3 sequences, with about 10% found just once. The sequencing used CD4+ T cells sorted from PBMCs, collected 45 days after the yellow fever booster vaccination. The receptors stem from a young man who received the YFV17D yellow fever vaccine.

There are a few counts of this clonotype. The chain recombines TRBV4-2 with TRBJ1-2; D gene unclear. Trimming left V 1 base short and J 6 bases short, with 15 bases between. CDR1 is LGHNA and CDR2 is YNFKEQ in the germline V gene. This CDR3 region has 15 residues. CDR3 sequence: CASSQVLGVSHGYTF. DNA for the CDR3: TGTGCCAGCAGCCAAGTTCTCGGGGTATCCCATGGCTACACCTTC.

V gene TRBV6-2 or TRBV6-3 combines with J gene TRBJ1-2; weak D call: TRBD1 (5 bases). The CDR3 has 13 residues. V was shortened by 7 bases and J by 6 bases, with 15 bases between the two germline ends. The germline CDR1 and CDR2 sequences are MNHEY and SVGEGT. DNA of the CDR3: TGTGCCAGCACCCACCCAGGGAAGGATGGCTACACCTTC. Translating gives CASTHPGKDGYTF.

This clonotype was seen more than once but under ten times. This rearrangement joins TRBV5-4 to TRBJ2-1; 9 bases align to TRBD2. Germline loops: CDR1 SGHNT, CDR2 YYREEE (reference sequence). Trimming removed 1 base from V and 10 bases from J; junction bases left unmatched: 9. This CDR3 region has 15 residues. The CDR3 coding sequence is TGTGCCAGCAGCTTGATCAGCGGGGGGTCCAACGAGCAGTTCTTC. Translating gives CASSLISGGSNEQFF. Based on the CDR3 plus reference TRBV5-4 and TRBJ2-1, the full variable domain is ETGVTQSPTHLIKTRGQQVTLRCSSQSGHNTVSWYQQALGQGPQFIFQYYREEENGRGNFPPRFSGLQFPNYSSELNVNALELDDSALYLCASSLISGGSNEQFFGPGTRLTVL.

This clonotype was seen at least ten times. V and J are TRBV2 and TRBJ2-3, with 7 bases fitting TRBD2. This CDR3 is 14 amino acids long. Germline lookup yields CDR1 SNHLY and CDR2 FYNNEI. After removal of 4 bases from V and 5 bases from J, the junction contained 6 bases not matched to a gene. CDR3 in DNA: TGTGCCAGCAGTGTAAGCGGGGTGGGAGATACGCAGTATTTT. It encodes CASSVSGVGDTQYF.

The chain links TRBV6-1 to TRBJ1-1; tentative D call: TRBD1 (5 bases). The germline V gene has CDR1 MNHNS and CDR2 SASEGT. V lost 3 bases, J lost 1 base, and 9 bases lay in between. The CDR3 covers 14 residues. CDR3 residues: CASSDGARNTEAFF. The CDR3 coding sequence is TGTGCCAGCAGTGATGGGGCAAGGAACACTGAAGCTTTCTTT.

This chain uses TRBV4-1 with TRBJ1-2; D is unresolved. The CDR3 contains 13 residues. Deletions cut 1 base from V and 4 bases from J, with 7 bases between. CDR1 is MGHRA, CDR2 YSYEKL, per germline. CDR3 bases: TGCGCCAGCAGCCAAGGAGGTGCCTATGGCTACACCTTC. This sequence encodes CASSQGGAYGYTF.

There are many counts of this clonotype. J is TRBJ1-2 and V is TRBV9; TRBD1 agrees at 7 bases. The germline CDR1 and CDR2 sequences are SGDLS and YYNGEE. V trimming: 2 bases; J trimming: 4 bases; junction bases outside the gene matches: 5. This CDR3 has 14 residues. CDR3 amino acids: CASSVGGGFYGYTF. The CDR3, as DNA: TGTGCCAGCAGCGTTGGAGGGGGCTTCTATGGCTACACCTTC.

The gene calls are TRBV7-7 and TRBJ2-5, with D hard to call. The CDR3 spans 13 residues. The V gene lost 1 base and the J gene lost 3 bases, with 6 bases spanning the gap. Germline values: CDR1 SSHAT, CDR2 FNYEAQ (reference sequence). The CDR3 DNA is TGTGCCAGCAGCTTAGTAAAAGAAGAGACCCAGTACTTC. Its protein product is CASSLVKEETQYF.

The table lists this clonotype with many counts. The chain combines TRBV10-3 with TRBJ2-7, with D perhaps matching TRBD2 (6 bases). Trimming took 4 bases from V and 1 from J, leaving 14 bases between them. The length of the CDR3 is 15 residues. Germline V CDR1 and CDR2: ENHRY, SYGVKD. The CDR3 DNA sequence: TGTGCCATCAGTGGGGAGGCTGGGTCTTCCTACGAGCAGTACTTC. Amino acid sequence: CAISGEAGSSYEQYF.

The V gene is TRBV12-3 or TRBV12-4, the J gene TRBJ2-7, with 7 positions matching TRBD2. With 6 bases clipped from V and 2 bases from J, the junction kept 7 bases outside the gene matches. CDR3 size: 14 residues. The CDR3 DNA reads TGTGCCAGCAGCCCCGGGGGGTCAACCTACGAGCAGTACTTC. Translated, it gives CASSPGGSTYEQYF.

This clonotype was counted ten times or more. The chain couples TRBV18 to TRBJ2-1; possible D gene TRBD1, 6 bases. Germline V lookup: CDR1 KGHSH, CDR2 LQKENI. The V end lost 0 bases, the J end lost 9 bases, and 12 bases lay between the germline ends. The CDR3 spans 14 residues. CDR3 protein: CASSPPAQGGEQFF. DNA of the CDR3: TGTGCCAGCTCACCACCAGCCCAAGGGGGTGAGCAGTTCTTC.